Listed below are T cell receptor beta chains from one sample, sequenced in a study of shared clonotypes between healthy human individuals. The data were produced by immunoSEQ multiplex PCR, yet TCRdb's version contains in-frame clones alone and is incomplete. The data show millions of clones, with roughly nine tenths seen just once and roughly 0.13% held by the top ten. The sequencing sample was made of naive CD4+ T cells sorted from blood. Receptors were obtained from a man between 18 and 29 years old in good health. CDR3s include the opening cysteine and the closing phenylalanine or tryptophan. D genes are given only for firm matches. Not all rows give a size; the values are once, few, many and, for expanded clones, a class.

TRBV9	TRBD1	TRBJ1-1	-	CASSVEGAVTEAFF	TGTGCCAGCAGCGTAGAGGGGGCCGTCACTGAAGCTTTCTTT
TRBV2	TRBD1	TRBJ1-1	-	CASRDRGWRTEAFF	TGTGCCAGCAGAGACAGGGGTTGGAGAACTGAAGCTTTCTTT
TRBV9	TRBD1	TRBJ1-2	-	CASTATGSNYGYTF	TGTGCCAGCACCGCGACAGGGTCGAACTATGGCTACACCTTC
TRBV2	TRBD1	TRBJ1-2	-	CASSPTGGDTGGYTF	TGTGCCAGCAGTCCCACAGGGGGGGATACGGGTGGCTACACCTTC
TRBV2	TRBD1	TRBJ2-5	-	CASRPGQGDKTQYF	TGTGCCAGCAGACCGGGACAGGGGGACAAGACCCAGTACTTC
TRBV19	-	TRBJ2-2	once	CASSIVSGTSTLTGELFF	TGTGCCAGTAGTATAGTATCCGGGACTTCAACACTGACCGGGGAGCTGTTTTTT
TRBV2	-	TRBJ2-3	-	CASSANMGGDTQYF	TGTGCCAGCAGCGCCAACATGGGGGGAGATACGCAGTATTTT
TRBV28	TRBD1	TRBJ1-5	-	CASSPGQGNQPQHF	TGTGCCAGCAGCCCAGGACAGGGTAATCAGCCCCAGCATTTT
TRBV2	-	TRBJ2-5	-	CASSEAGGAGTQYF	TGTGCCAGCAGTGAAGCAGGGGGGGCGGGTACCCAGTACTTC
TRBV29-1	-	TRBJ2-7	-	CSVIEDTAAYEQYF	TGCAGCGTGATCGAGGACACCGCAGCCTACGAGCAGTACTTC
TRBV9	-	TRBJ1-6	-	CASSVGNQGNSPLHF	TGTGCCAGCAGCGTAGGCAATCAGGGTAATTCACCCCTCCACTTT
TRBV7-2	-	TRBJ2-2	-	CASSLYLRELFF	TGTGCCAGCAGCTTATACCTCCGGGAGCTGTTTTTT
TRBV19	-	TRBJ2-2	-	CASNPGNTGELFF	TGTGCCAGTAACCCGGGGAACACCGGGGAGCTGTTTTTT
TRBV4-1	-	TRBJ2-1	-	CASSLQAETSYNEQFF	TGCGCCAGCAGCCTCCAAGCGGAGACCTCCTACAATGAGCAGTTCTTC
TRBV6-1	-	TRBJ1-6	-	CATSRGEDSPLHF	TGTGCCACCTCTCGGGGAGAAGACTCACCCCTCCACTTT
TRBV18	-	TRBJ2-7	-	CASSPPRAPYEQYF	TGTGCCAGCTCACCTCCCAGGGCTCCCTACGAGCAGTACTTC
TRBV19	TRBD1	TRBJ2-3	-	CASSRRQGARGSDTQYF	TGTGCCAGTAGTAGACGTCAGGGGGCGCGGGGATCCGATACGCAGTATTTT
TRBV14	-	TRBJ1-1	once	CASSPGQPNTEAFF	TGTGCCAGCAGCCCCGGACAGCCGAACACTGAAGCTTTCTTT
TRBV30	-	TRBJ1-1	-	CASALGRKWTEAFF	TGTGCCTCGGCGCTTGGCAGGAAGTGGACTGAAGCTTTCTTT
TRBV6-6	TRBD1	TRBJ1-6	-	CASRSGTDNSPLHF	TGTGCCAGCAGGTCCGGGACAGACAATTCACCCCTCCACTTT
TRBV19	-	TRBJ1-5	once	CASSHSSGEGDSNQPQHF	TGTGCCAGTAGTCATTCATCCGGGGAGGGAGATAGCAATCAGCCCCAGCATTTT
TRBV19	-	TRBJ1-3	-	CASSIAVFGNTIYF	TGTGCCAGTAGTATAGCGGTCTTTGGAAACACCATATATTTT
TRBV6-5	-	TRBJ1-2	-	CASRGPRTNYGYTF	TGTGCCAGCAGAGGCCCCCGTACTAACTATGGCTACACCTTC
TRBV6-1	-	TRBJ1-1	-	CASSQIQGNTEAFF	TGTGCCAGCAGTCAAATACAGGGAAACACTGAAGCTTTCTTT
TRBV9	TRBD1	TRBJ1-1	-	CASSAGQVSEAFF	TGTGCCAGCAGCGCGGGACAGGTTTCTGAAGCTTTCTTT